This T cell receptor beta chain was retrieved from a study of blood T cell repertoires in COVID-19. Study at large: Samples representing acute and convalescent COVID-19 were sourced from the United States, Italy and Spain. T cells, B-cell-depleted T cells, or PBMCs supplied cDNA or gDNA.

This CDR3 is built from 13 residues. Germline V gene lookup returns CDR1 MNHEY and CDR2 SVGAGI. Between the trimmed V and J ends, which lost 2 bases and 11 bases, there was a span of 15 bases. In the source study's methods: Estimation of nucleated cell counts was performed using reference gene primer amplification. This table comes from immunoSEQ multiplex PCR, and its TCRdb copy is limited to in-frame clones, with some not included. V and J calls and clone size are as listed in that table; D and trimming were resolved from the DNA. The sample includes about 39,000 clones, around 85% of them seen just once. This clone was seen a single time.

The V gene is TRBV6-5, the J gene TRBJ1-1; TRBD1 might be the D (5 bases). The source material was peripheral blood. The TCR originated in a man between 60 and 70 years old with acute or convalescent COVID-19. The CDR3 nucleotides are TGTGCCAGCAGTTACCGGGGGGACGCGGCTGCTTTCTTT. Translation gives CASSYRGDAAAFF.